One sample yielded the 23 T cell receptor beta chains listed below, sequenced in a study of control samples from healthy donors and cancer patients. Method: immunoSEQ multiplex PCR; TCRdb's copy keeps in-frame clones and lacks some. In the table there are about 86,000 clones, 85% to 95% of which are singletons. Source material: blood. The receptors stem from a woman younger than 45 in good health.

The chain employs TRBV7-9 and TRBJ2-7; D possibly matches TRBD1 or TRBD2 (5 bases each). The length of the CDR3 is 15 residues. Trimming pared 5 bases from V and 0 bases from J, leaving 14 bases between. The germline CDR1 and CDR2 sequences are SEHNR and FQNEAQ (reference sequence). CDR3 DNA sequence: TGTGCCAGCAGCCCCAGGGCAGGGAGCTCCTACGAGCAGTACTTC. Translating it yields CASSPRAGSSYEQYF.

The rearrangement links TRBV10-1 to TRBJ1-1; D is ambiguous. Germline CDR1 and CDR2: WNHNN and SYGVQD (reference sequence). The CDR3 length is 13 residues. Trimming pared 8 bases from V and 5 bases from J, leaving 15 bases between. The CDR3 loop reads CASAARGKTEAFF. The DNA of the CDR3 is TGCGCCAGCGCGGCCCGAGGGAAAACTGAAGCTTTCTTT.

The chain uses TRBV5-4 and TRBJ2-3; perhaps TRBD1 as D (6 bases). Trimming took off 0 bases at V and 1 base at J, with 15 bases between the two ends. Germline CDR1 reads SGHNT; CDR2 reads YYREEE (reference sequence). This CDR3 has 17 residues. The CDR3 loop reads CASSLDRAGLGTDTQYF. The DNA for the CDR3 is TGTGCCAGCAGCTTGGACAGGGCGGGCTTGGGCACAGATACGCAGTATTTT. The full variable domain, with the rest looked up from reference TRBV5-4 and TRBJ2-3, is ETGVTQSPTHLIKTRGQQVTLRCSSQSGHNTVSWYQQALGQGPQFIFQYYREEENGRGNFPPRFSGLQFPNYSSELNVNALELDDSALYLCASSLDRAGLGTDTQYFGPGTRLTVL.

This clone appeared a single time. The rearrangement joins TRBV18 to TRBJ2-7; the D gene could be TRBD1 or TRBD2 (5 bases each). V lost 6 bases and J lost 0, with 12 bases in between. Per the germline V gene, CDR1 is KGHSH and CDR2 is LQKENI. The CDR3 is made up of 14 amino acids. CDR3 region: CASSPGPSSYEQYF. CDR3 DNA sequence: TGTGCCAGCTCTCCGGGACCGAGCTCCTACGAGCAGTACTTC.

The rearrangement uses TRBV2 and TRBJ2-2, with D tentatively TRBD1 or TRBD2 (6 bases each). Trimming shortened V by 4 bases and J by 8 bases, and 20 bases separated the two germline ends. CDR1 is SNHLY, CDR2 FYNNEI, per germline. CDR3 length equals 16 residues. The CDR3 DNA reads TGTGCCAGCAGTGTCGGGGGCCCGGGGCCCCAGGGGGAGCTGTTTTTT. Protein product: CASSVGGPGPQGELFF. The full variable domain, with the rest looked up from reference TRBV2 and TRBJ2-2, is EPEVTQTPSHQVTQMGQEVILRCVPISNHLYFYWYRQILGQKVEFLVSFYNNEISEKSEIFDDQFSVERPDGSNFTLKIRSTKLEDSAMYFCASSVGGPGPQGELFFGEGSRLTVL.

V gene TRBV7-9 combines with J gene TRBJ1-3; D is undetermined. CDR3 length: 16 amino acids. The V gene's germline CDR1 is SEHNR and CDR2 FQNEAQ (reference sequence). Trimming took 3 bases from V and 0 from J, leaving 12 bases between them. The CDR3 protein is CASSFPPLDSGNTIYF. CDR3 DNA sequence: TGTGCCAGCAGCTTCCCCCCATTGGACTCTGGAAACACCATATATTTT.

V and J are TRBV27 and TRBJ1-2; D perhaps matches TRBD1 (5 bases). V shed 6 bases and J shed 4 bases, with 12 bases lying between them. The germline CDR1 and CDR2 sequences are MNHEY and SMNVEV (reference sequence). The CDR3 extends over 13 amino acids. Here the CDR3 DNA reads TGTGCCAGCAGCCCCGGGGGACCCTATGGCTACACCTTC. Encoded protein: CASSPGGPYGYTF.

This chain uses TRBV29-1 with TRBJ1-1; D perhaps matches TRBD1 (6 bases). CDR1 and CDR2 (germline): SQVTM, ANQGSEA. This CDR3 has 16 amino acids. V was cut by 6 bases and J by 2 bases, with 22 bases left in between. In nucleotides, the CDR3 is TGCAGCGTGGGGGGGCGCCATCATCCCCAAAACACTGAAGCTTTCTTT. Amino acid sequence: CSVGGRHHPQNTEAFF.

V usage is TRBV7-9 and J usage is TRBJ2-1; the match to TRBD2 covers 9 bases. Germline V gene sequence: CDR1 SEHNR, CDR2 FQNEAQ (reference sequence). There are 14 residues in the CDR3. V lost 0 bases to trimming and J lost 14 bases; unmatched junction nucleotides: 8. The CDR3 DNA is TGTGCCAGCAGCTTAGCGGTTAGCGGGAGTGGTGAGTTCTTC. Encoded protein: CASSLAVSGSGEFF.

The chain recombines TRBV19 with TRBJ1-4; D might be TRBD1 (5 bases). Germline CDR1 is LNHDA and CDR2 is SQIVND (reference sequence). The V end lost 6 bases, the J end lost 2 bases, and 10 bases lay between the germline ends. The CDR3 has 14 residues. CDR3 loop: CASSLDNTNEKLFF. In DNA, the CDR3 is TGTGCCAGTAGCCTGGACAACACTAATGAAAAACTGTTTTTT.

The chain couples TRBV7-8 to TRBJ2-7; 7 bases line up with TRBD1. The CDR3 contains 13 residues. V was clipped by 5 bases and J by 4 bases; unmatched bases: 5. The V gene's germline CDR1 is SGHVS and CDR2 FQNEAQ. The CDR3 nucleotides read TGTGCCAGCAGCCATGGACAGGAATACGAGCAGTACTTC. Residues: CASSHGQEYEQYF.

The chain has TRBV9 and TRBJ2-7; 10 nucleotides agree with TRBD1. The CDR3 sequence is 15 residues long. Trimming removed 1 base from V and 7 bases from J; junction bases left unmatched: 8. The germline CDR1 and CDR2 sequences are SGDLS and YYNGEE. The CDR3 nucleotides read TGTGCCAGCAGCGTATTGGGGACAGGGGTAGATGAGCAGTACTTC. This translates into CASSVLGTGVDEQYF.

This chain joins TRBV10-3 and TRBJ2-3, with 13 bases aligning to TRBD2. Germline CDR1 and CDR2: ENHRY and SYGVKD. The CDR3 consists of 16 residues. Trimming took 4 bases from V and 3 from J; bases not matched to a gene: 4. CDR3: CAISGTSGSMTDTQYF. The DNA of the CDR3 is TGTGCCATCAGTGGGACTAGCGGGAGTATGACAGATACGCAGTATTTT.

The chain combines TRBV10-2 with TRBJ1-3; no clear D. The CDR3 covers 19 residues. Trimming left V 0 bases short and J 4 bases short, with 22 bases between. Germline loops: CDR1 WSHSY, CDR2 SAAADI. The CDR3 DNA reads as TGCGCCAGCAGTGAGTCGACTCTACTGGGTTTTCGTAGCGGAAACACCATATATTTT. Its protein product is CASSESTLLGFRSGNTIYF.

The chain has TRBV30 and TRBJ2-7, with 7 bases identical to TRBD1. The CDR3 runs to 14 residues. In germline, CDR1 is GTSNPN, CDR2 SVGIG (reference sequence). J was trimmed by 6 bases and V by 3 bases; bases with no gene match: 11. The DNA of the CDR3 is TGTGCCTGGAGGGATACGAGGACAGGAACCGAGCAGTACTTC. It specifies CAWRDTRTGTEQYF.

This clone was detected once. The rearrangement joins TRBV5-6 to TRBJ1-5, with D uncertain. Per the germline V gene, CDR1 is SGHDT and CDR2 is YYEEEE. CDR3 length: 14 residues. V shed 2 bases and J shed 0 bases, with 6 bases lying between them. The CDR3 protein is CASSLINSNQPQHF. In DNA, the CDR3 is TGTGCCAGCAGCTTAATTAATAGCAATCAGCCCCAGCATTTT.

The genes are TRBV6-4 and TRBJ2-1, with 14 nucleotides matching TRBD2. J gave up 8 bases and V 5 bases, and 5 bases lay outside the gene matches. This CDR3 is 15 amino acids long. Germline CDR1 and CDR2: MRHNA and SNTAGT. The DNA for the CDR3 is TGTGCCAGCAGTCCGACTAGCGGGGGGGGCGATGAGCAGTTCTTC. Amino acids: CASSPTSGGGDEQFF.

For the CDR3, the DNA is TGTGCCAGCAGTGTGTGGGACAGGGAGTACAATGAGCAGTTCTTC. Translating it yields CASSVWDREYNEQFF. The gene calls are TRBV2 and TRBJ2-1, with TRBD1 matching over 9 bases. CDR1 is SNHLY and CDR2 is FYNNEI in the germline V gene. This CDR3 region has 15 residues. Trimming removed 4 bases from V and 4 bases from J; junction bases left unmatched: 5.

The chain combines TRBV3-1 (or the pseudogene TRBV3-2) with TRBJ1-1, with D tentatively TRBD1 (5 bases). Looked up from germline, CDR1 is LGHDT and CDR2 is YNNKEL (reference sequence). The germline V and J ends were trimmed by 5 bases and 5 bases, with 15 bases remaining between them. The CDR3 spans 14 residues. The chain's CDR3 is CASSRGEVGTEAFF. DNA of the CDR3: TGTGCCAGCAGCAGGGGCGAGGTTGGTACTGAAGCTTTCTTT.

The rearrangement joins TRBV2 to TRBJ1-1; 11 nucleotides agree with TRBD1. Germline values: CDR1 SNHLY, CDR2 FYNNEI. This CDR3 has 14 residues. Losses at the gene ends were 6 bases for V and 5 bases for J; bases not matched to a gene: 5. CDR3 protein: CASRLRDRGTEAFF. CDR3 nucleotides: TGTGCCAGCAGGCTCCGGGACAGGGGGACTGAAGCTTTCTTT.

The V and J genes are TRBV5-1 and TRBJ2-1; 11 nucleotides agree with TRBD2. The germline gives CDR1 SGHRS, CDR2 YFSETQ. V shed 0 bases and J 2 bases; nucleotides not matched to a gene: 7. The CDR3 runs 18 residues. CDR3 DNA: TGCGCCAGCAGCTTGGAACGTAGCGGGAGGGCCGCCTACAATGAGCAGTTCTTC. Translating gives CASSLERSGRAAYNEQFF. Full variable domain (rest looked up from reference TRBV5-1 and TRBJ2-1): KAGVTQTPRYLIKTRGQQVTLSCSPISGHRSVSWYQQTPGQGLQFLFEYFSETQRNKGNFPGRFSGRQFSNSRSEMNVSTLELGDSALYLCASSLERSGRAAYNEQFFGPGTRLTVL.

The rearrangement joins TRBV5-6 to TRBJ2-7; 9 nucleotides agree with TRBD2. V trimming: 0 bases; J trimming: 4 bases; junction bases outside the gene matches: 5. Germline assignment: CDR1 SGHDT and CDR2 YYEEEE. The CDR3 has 15 residues. CDR3: CASSLGAAGGYEQYF. As DNA, the CDR3 is TGTGCCAGCAGCTTGGGGGCGGCGGGAGGGTACGAGCAGTACTTC.

The genes are TRBV10-3 and TRBJ2-2, with 11 bases lining up with TRBD2. The junction had 5 bases not matched to a gene; V was cut back by 4 bases and J by 7 bases. Germline V lookup: CDR1 ENHRY, CDR2 SYGVKD. This CDR3 is 15 amino acids long. CDR3 amino acids: CAISVAGGIRGELFF. CDR3 nucleotide sequence: TGTGCCATCAGTGTAGCGGGGGGGATCCGCGGGGAGCTGTTTTTT.